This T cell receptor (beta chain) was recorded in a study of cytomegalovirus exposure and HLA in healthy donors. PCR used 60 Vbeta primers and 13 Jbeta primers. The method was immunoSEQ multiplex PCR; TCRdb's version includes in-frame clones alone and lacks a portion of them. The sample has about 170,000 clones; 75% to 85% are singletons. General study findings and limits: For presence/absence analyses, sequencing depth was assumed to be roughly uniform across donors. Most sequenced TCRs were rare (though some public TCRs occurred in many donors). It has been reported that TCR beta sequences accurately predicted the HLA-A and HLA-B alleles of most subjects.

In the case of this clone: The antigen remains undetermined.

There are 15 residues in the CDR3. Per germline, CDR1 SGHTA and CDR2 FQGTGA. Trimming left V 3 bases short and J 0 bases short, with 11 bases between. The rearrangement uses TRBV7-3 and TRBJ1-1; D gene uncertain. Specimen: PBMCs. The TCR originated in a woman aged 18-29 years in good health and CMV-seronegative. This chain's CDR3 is CASSLGGRMNTEAFF. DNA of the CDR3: TGTGCCAGCAGCTTGGGAGGACGGATGAACACTGAAGCTTTCTTT.